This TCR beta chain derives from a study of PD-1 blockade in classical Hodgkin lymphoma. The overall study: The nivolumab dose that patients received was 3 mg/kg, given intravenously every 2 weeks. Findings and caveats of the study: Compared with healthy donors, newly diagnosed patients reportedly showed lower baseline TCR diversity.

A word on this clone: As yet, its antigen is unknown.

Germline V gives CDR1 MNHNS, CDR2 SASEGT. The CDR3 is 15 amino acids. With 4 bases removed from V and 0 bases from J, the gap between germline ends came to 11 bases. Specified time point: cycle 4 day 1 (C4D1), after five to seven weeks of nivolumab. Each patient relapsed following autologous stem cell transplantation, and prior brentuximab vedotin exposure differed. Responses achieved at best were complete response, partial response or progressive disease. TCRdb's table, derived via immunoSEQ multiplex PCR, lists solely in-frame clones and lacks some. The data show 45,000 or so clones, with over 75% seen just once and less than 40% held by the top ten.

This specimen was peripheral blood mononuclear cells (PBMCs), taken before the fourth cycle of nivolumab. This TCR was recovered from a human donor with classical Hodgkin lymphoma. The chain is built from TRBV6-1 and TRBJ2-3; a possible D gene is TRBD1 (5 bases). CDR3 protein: CASSGRQTSTDTQYF. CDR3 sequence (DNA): TGTGCCAGCAGTGGCCGACAGACTAGCACAGATACGCAGTATTTT.